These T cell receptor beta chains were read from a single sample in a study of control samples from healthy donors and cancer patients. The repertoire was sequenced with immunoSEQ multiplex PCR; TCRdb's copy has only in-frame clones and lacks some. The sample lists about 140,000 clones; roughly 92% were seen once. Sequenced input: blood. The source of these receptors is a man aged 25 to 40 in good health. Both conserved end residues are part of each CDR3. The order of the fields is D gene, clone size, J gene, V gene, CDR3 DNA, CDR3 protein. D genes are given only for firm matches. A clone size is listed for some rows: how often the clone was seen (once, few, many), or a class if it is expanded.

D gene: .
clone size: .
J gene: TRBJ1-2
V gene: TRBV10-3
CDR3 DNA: TGTGCCATCAGTGACGCGAAGGAAGGCTATGGCTACACCTTC
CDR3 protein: CAISDAKEGYGYTF

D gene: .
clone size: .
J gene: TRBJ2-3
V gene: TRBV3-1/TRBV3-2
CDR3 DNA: TGTGCCAGCAGCCTCCGGGCGTCAGATACGCAGTATTTT
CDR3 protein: CASSLRASDTQYF

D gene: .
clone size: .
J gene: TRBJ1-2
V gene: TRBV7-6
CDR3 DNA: TGTGCCAGCAGCTTAGGTATACGGGGGAGCTATGGCTACACCTTC
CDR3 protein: CASSLGIRGSYGYTF

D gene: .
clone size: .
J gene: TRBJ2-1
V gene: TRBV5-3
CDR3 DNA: TGTGCCAGAAGCGGGCCCCCCAGGGGGGTTTACAATGAGCAGTTCTTC
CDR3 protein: CARSGPPRGVYNEQFF

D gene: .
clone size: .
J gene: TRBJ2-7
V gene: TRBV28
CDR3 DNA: TGTGCCAGCAGCACGAGGCCCGAGCAGTACTTC
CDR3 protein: CASSTRPEQYF

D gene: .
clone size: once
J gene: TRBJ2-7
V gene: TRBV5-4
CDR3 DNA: TGTGCCAGCAGCTGGGACGGGTCCTACGAGCAGTACTTC
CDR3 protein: CASSWDGSYEQYF

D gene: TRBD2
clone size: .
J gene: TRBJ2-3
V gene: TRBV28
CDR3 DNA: TGTGCCAGCAGTTATCGAAGCGGGAGGTCGATAGATACGCAGTATTTT
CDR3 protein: CASSYRSGRSIDTQYF

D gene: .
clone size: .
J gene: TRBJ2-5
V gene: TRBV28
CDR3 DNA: TGTGCCAGCAGTTTGTCTTCCTTTGAGACCCAGTACTTC
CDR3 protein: CASSLSSFETQYF

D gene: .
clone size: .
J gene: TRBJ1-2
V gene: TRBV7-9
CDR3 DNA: TGTGCCAGCAACCCTCCTTTAGGGTACTATGGCTACACCTTC
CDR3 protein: CASNPPLGYYGYTF

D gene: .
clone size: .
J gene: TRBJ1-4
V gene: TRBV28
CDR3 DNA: TGTGCCAGCAGTTTTGAAGTTGAAAAACTGTTTTTT
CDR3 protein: CASSFEVEKLFF

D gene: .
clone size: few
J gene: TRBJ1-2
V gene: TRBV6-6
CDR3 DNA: TGTGCCAGCAGTTATAGGGCCTATGGCTACACCTTC
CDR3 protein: CASSYRAYGYTF

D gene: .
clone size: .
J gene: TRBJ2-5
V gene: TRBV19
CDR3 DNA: TGTGCCAGTAGGCCTTTCGGGGGGCCTCAAGAGACCCAGTACTTC
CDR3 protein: CASRPFGGPQETQYF

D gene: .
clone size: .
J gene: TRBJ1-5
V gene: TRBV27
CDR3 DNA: TGTGCCAGCAGTTTATACAGGGATGGCAATCAGCCCCAGCATTTT
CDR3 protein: CASSLYRDGNQPQHF

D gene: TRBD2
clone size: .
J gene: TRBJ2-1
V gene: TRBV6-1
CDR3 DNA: TGTGCCAGCAGTGCCCAGGACAGGATAACTAGCGGGAGGGCTCTCAATGAGCAGTTCTTC
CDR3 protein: CASSAQDRITSGRALNEQFF

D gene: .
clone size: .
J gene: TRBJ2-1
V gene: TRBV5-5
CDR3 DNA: TGTGCCAGCAGCTTGGAGGGGGATCTTTATAATGAGCAGTTCTTC
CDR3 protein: CASSLEGDLYNEQFF

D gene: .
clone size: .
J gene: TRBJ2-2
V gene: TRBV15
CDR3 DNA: TGTGCCACCAGCAGAGTTTCCACCGGGGAGCTGTTTTTT
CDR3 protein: CATSRVSTGELFF

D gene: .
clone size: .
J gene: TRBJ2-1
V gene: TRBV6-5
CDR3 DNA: TGTGCCAGCAGTTACGGGGGGATAAGCTACAATGAGCAGTTCTTC
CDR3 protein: CASSYGGISYNEQFF